A single sample gave rise to the 10 T cell receptor beta chains below, sequenced in a study of blood T cells in healthy people across ages. Next came a second PCR, run for roughly 6 to 11 cycles, which used a sample-barcoded 5' primer along with a J-beta primer mix. TCRdb re-called the 5' RACE reads with MiXCR, one entry per CDR3 protein. The sample consists of fewer than 950,000 distinct CDR3 sequences, 53% of them appearing once. Specimen: blood. All receptors derive from an elderly man in good health.

This clonotype appeared a few times. The chain uses TRBV7-3 and TRBJ2-3; D is possibly TRBD1 (5 bases). Germline V gene data show CDR1 as SGHTA and CDR2 as FQGTGA. The CDR3 loop spans 17 amino acids. The V and J ends lost 2 bases and 8 bases respectively, with 23 bases between them. CDR3 DNA sequence: TGTGCCAGCAGCTTAGCCTCCCAGGACAACTCTCTTTCTACGCAGTATTTT. Translated: CASSLASQDNSLSTQYF.

This clonotype was seen a few times. V usage is TRBV10-3 and J usage is TRBJ2-5; D unresolved. The end of the DNA aligns better with TRBJ2-7, so the J call may be wrong. Germline CDR1 ENHRY, CDR2 SYGVKD. The CDR3 runs 12 residues. CDR3 in amino acids: CAISVLNYEQYF. The DNA of the CDR3 is TGTGCCATCAGTGTCTTAAACTACGAGCAGTACTTC.

This chain connects TRBV5-6 to TRBJ1-2; 9 bases agree with TRBD1. The CDR3 contains 15 residues. Germline lookup yields CDR1 SGHDT and CDR2 YYEEEE. V was clipped by 1 base and J by 3 bases; unmatched bases: 4. CDR3 sequence: CASSLRGQGYYGYTF. The CDR3 region has the DNA TGTGCCAGCAGCTTGAGGGGACAGGGCTACTATGGCTACACCTTC.

This clonotype was seen a handful of times. The gene calls are TRBV29-1 and TRBJ2-5; 9 bases fit TRBD1. The DNA end is more similar to TRBJ2-7, so the J call may be wrong. From germline, CDR1 is SQVTM and CDR2 ANQGSEA. The CDR3 extends over 14 amino acids. The CDR3 nucleotides read TGCAGCGTTGAAGTGGGACAGGGTGGCTTCGAGCAGTACTTC. Its protein product is CSVEVGQGGFEQYF.

In this sample, this clonotype turned up a few times. The rearrangement links TRBV29-1 to TRBJ2-7; 10 nucleotides line up with TRBD1. The CDR3 totals 14 residues. V shed 7 bases and J 2 bases; nucleotides not matched to a gene: 8. Germline V lookup: CDR1 SQVTM, CDR2 ANQGSEA. CDR3 sequence: CSARPGTGAYEQYF. The CDR3 bases are TGCAGCGCTCGACCCGGGACAGGGGCCTACGAGCAGTACTTC.

This clonotype was detected only a few times. The chain joins TRBV9 to TRBJ2-5, with 11 bases that match TRBD1. CDR1 SGDLS and CDR2 YYNGEE come from the germline V gene. The CDR3 loop spans 15 amino acids. Trimming cost V 2 bases and J 11 bases; bases outside gene matches: 11. CDR3 DNA: TGTGCCAGCAGCGTCCGGGACAGGGGGTATGAAGAGCAGTACTTC. Translation gives CASSVRDRGYEEQYF.

This sequence joins TRBV29-1 and TRBJ1-2; D not resolved. V was pared by 0 bases and J by 8 bases, with 13 bases between. The germline V gene encodes CDR1 SQVTM and CDR2 ANQGSEA. This CDR3 contains 13 residues. As DNA, the CDR3 is TGCAGCGTTGAAGATGGGCCAGGTTGGGGCTACACCTTC. Protein product: CSVEDGPGWGYTF.

This clonotype came up once. This chain connects TRBV28 to TRBJ1-5; TRBD1 aligns across 7 bases. Germline values: CDR1 MDHEN, CDR2 SYDVKM. V was pared by 5 bases and J by 2 bases, with 6 bases of the junction left unmatched. The CDR3 totals 15 residues. The CDR3 DNA follows: TGTGCCAGCAGTCCGACAGGGATGGGCAATCAGCCCCAGCATTTT. Translation gives CASSPTGMGNQPQHF. The full variable domain, completed using reference TRBV28 and TRBJ1-5, is DVKVTQSSRYLVKRTGEKVFLECVQDMDHENMFWYRQDPGLGLRLIYFSYDVKMKEKGDIPEGYSVSREKKERFSLILESASTNQTSMYLCASSPTGMGNQPQHFGDGTRLSIL.

The count of this clonotype is one. This rearrangement joins TRBV21-1 to TRBJ1-2; the table names TRBD1, a call not compared with the DNA. TRBV21-1 has pseudogene status. The length of the CDR3 is 19 residues. CDR3 DNA: TGTGCCAGCAGCCCCCCGAGATTGGAACAGGGTAAAGGAAACTATGGCTACACCTTC. This translates into CASSPPRLEQGKGNYGYTF.

The chain recombines TRBV15 with TRBJ2-5; D gene uncertain. The CDR3 runs to 14 residues. Trimming shortened V by 3 bases and J by 11 bases, and 19 bases separated the two germline ends. Germline values: CDR1 LNHNV, CDR2 YYDKDF (reference sequence). Written as DNA, the CDR3 is TGTGCCACCAGCAGTTCACTCGGGCCCTATGAGCAGTACTTC. Its protein is CATSSSLGPYEQYF.